This passage covers 22 T cell receptor beta chains from one sample sequenced in a study of cytomegalovirus exposure and HLA in healthy donors. Produced via immunoSEQ multiplex PCR; TCRdb's table is partial and in-frame only. This table holds 170,000 or so clones, approximately 84% found once. The sequencing sample was made of PBMCs. These receptors all come from a woman aged 18-29 years in good health and CMV-seropositive.

The chain carries TRBV6-1 and TRBJ1-5; D is perhaps TRBD1 (5 bases). The CDR3 length is 16 residues. Trimming took off 2 bases at V and 3 bases at J, with 14 bases between the two ends. Germline V gives CDR1 MNHNS, CDR2 SASEGT. The CDR3 region is CASSEWDSYPNQPQHF. As DNA, the CDR3 is TGTGCCAGCAGTGAATGGGACTCCTACCCCAATCAGCCCCAGCATTTT.

The DNA for the CDR3 is TGCGCCAGCAGCTTGGCCGGGACAGGGCGAAGCTCCTACGAGCAGTACTTC. Its protein is CASSLAGTGRSSYEQYF. The chain has TRBV5-1 and TRBJ2-7, with 9 nucleotides matching TRBD1. The CDR3 consists of 17 residues. Germline V CDR1 and CDR2: SGHRS, YFSETQ. V lost 0 bases and J lost 0; bases outside the gene matches: 7.

V usage is TRBV29-1 and J usage is TRBJ2-2; possible D gene TRBD1, 6 bases. The CDR3 length is 16 residues. CDR1 is SQVTM, CDR2 ANQGSEA, per germline. V lost 1 base to trimming and J lost 1 base, with 13 bases between them. The CDR3 nucleotides read TGCAGCGTTGAAGGCTCCGACAGGAGGAACACCGGGGAGCTGTTTTTT. It codes for CSVEGSDRRNTGELFF.

The chain is built from TRBV7-2 and TRBJ2-7; 8 bases are a match to TRBD1. The CDR3 is made up of 15 amino acids. V dropped 1 base and J dropped 6; count of bases not matched to a gene: 8. Germline CDR1 reads SGHTA; CDR2 reads FQGNSA. The DNA of the CDR3 is TGTGCCAGCAGCTTAGTTTCCGACAGGGGTTCCGAGCAGTACTTC. Encoded protein: CASSLVSDRGSEQYF.

The chain recombines TRBV6-5 with TRBJ2-5; 11 bases are shared with TRBD2. V shed 3 bases, J shed 4 bases, and the junction held 7 bases outside the gene matches. Germline loops: CDR1 MNHEY, CDR2 SVGAGI. The CDR3 totals 16 residues. CDR3 bases: TGTGCCAGCAGTTATGATGTAGCGGGGGGGCGAGAGACCCAGTACTTC. Translated: CASSYDVAGGRETQYF.

This clone is a singleton in its sample. This chain joins TRBV7-9 and TRBJ2-7, with D tentatively TRBD2 (6 bases). The CDR3 extends over 16 amino acids. The V end was cut by 1 base, the J end by 3 bases, with 16 bases between. Looked up from germline, CDR1 is SEHNR and CDR2 is FQNEAQ (reference sequence). The DNA of the CDR3 is TGTGCCAGCAGCTTAGTAGCAGACGGAGGGGACTACGAGCAGTACTTC. The encoded protein is CASSLVADGGDYEQYF.

This clone was seen a handful of times. J is TRBJ2-3 and V is TRBV10-3; the match to TRBD1 covers 11 bases. Germline V CDR1 and CDR2: ENHRY, SYGVKD. This CDR3 region has 15 residues. The V and J ends lost 0 bases and 6 bases, in that order; junction bases with no gene match: 2. The CDR3 DNA sequence: TGTGCCATCAGTGAGTCAGGGGACAGGGGGGATACGCAGTATTTT. Amino acid sequence: CAISESGDRGDTQYF.

V usage is TRBV4-2 and J usage is TRBJ2-5; 10 nucleotides line up with TRBD2. This CDR3 spans 14 amino acids. After removal of 1 base from V and 10 bases from J, the junction contained 6 bases not matched to a gene. Germline CDR1 LGHNA, CDR2 YNFKEQ. CDR3 sequence reads: CASSQGLLAGNQYF. The CDR3 nucleotides are TGTGCCAGCAGCCAAGGATTACTAGCGGGGAACCAGTACTTC.

The V gene is TRBV20-1, the J gene TRBJ2-5; D is unresolved. This CDR3 comprises 11 residues. The V and J ends lost 0 bases and 7 bases respectively, with 6 bases between them. The germline CDR1 and CDR2 sequences are DFQATT and SNEGSKA (reference sequence). CDR3 sequence reads: CSARDAPTQYF. DNA for the CDR3: TGCAGTGCTAGAGATGCGCCGACCCAGTACTTC.

The CDR3 loop reads CASSNTPPSVGSTDTQYF. CDR3 sequence (DNA): TGCGCCAGCAGCAACACGCCTCCTAGCGTGGGGAGCACAGATACGCAGTATTTT. The chain recombines TRBV5-1 with TRBJ2-3; D might be TRBD2 (6 bases). There are 18 residues in the CDR3. Germline CDR1 SGHRS, CDR2 YFSETQ. The V and J ends lost 4 bases and 0 bases respectively, with 21 bases between them.

The V gene is TRBV27, the J gene TRBJ2-7; 15 nucleotides align to TRBD2. Germline CDR1 reads MNHEY; CDR2 reads SMNVEV (reference sequence). V shed 2 bases, J shed 8 bases, and the junction held 4 bases outside the gene matches. The CDR3 runs to 15 residues. CDR3 DNA: TGTGCCAGCAGTTTAGCGGGACTAGCGGGGGGCCAGCAGTACTTC. As protein: CASSLAGLAGGQQYF.

The V call is TRBV18, the J call TRBJ1-1; D is perhaps TRBD1 (5 bases). CDR1 KGHSH and CDR2 LQKENI come from the germline V gene. V gave up 3 bases and J gave up 6 bases, with 17 bases separating them. The CDR3 totals 15 residues. The CDR3 coding sequence is TGTGCCAGCTCACCTTTGGGACTCCACGGCTCTGAAGCTTTCTTT. Translating gives CASSPLGLHGSEAFF.

The chain recombines TRBV7-8 with TRBJ1-6; TRBD1 is a possible D gene (6 bases). From germline, CDR1 is SGHVS and CDR2 FQNEAQ. The CDR3 runs to 14 residues. The V gene lost 5 bases and the J gene lost 5 bases, with 10 bases spanning the gap. The DNA of the CDR3 is TGTGCCAGCAGCCCGGGACACGATAATTCACCCCTCCACTTT. Translation: CASSPGHDNSPLHF. Full variable domain (outside the CDR3, taken from reference TRBV7-8 and TRBJ1-6): GAGVSQSPRYKVAKRGQDVALRCDPISGHVSLFWYQQALGQGPEFLTYFQNEAQLDKSGLPSDRFFAERPEGSVSTLKIQRTQQEDSAVYLCASSPGHDNSPLHFGNGTRLTVT.

V gene TRBV7-2 combines with J gene TRBJ2-7, with 12 bases fitting TRBD2. Germline V gene sequence: CDR1 SGHTA, CDR2 FQGNSA. CDR3 length equals 17 residues. V trimming: 1 base; J trimming: 4 bases; junction bases outside the gene matches: 8. This CDR3 is CASSLERQGLAGYEQYF. In nucleotides, the CDR3 is TGTGCCAGCAGCTTAGAGAGGCAGGGACTAGCGGGTTACGAGCAGTACTTC.

The chain recombines TRBV9 with TRBJ2-1, with 7 bases lining up with TRBD1. Germline CDR1 is SGDLS and CDR2 is YYNGEE. V lost 2 bases, J lost 0 bases, and 2 bases stayed unmatched. CDR3 size: 15 residues. CDR3 in DNA: TGTGCCAGCAGCGTGGGGGACAGCTCCTACAATGAGCAGTTCTTC. Residues: CASSVGDSSYNEQFF.

This rearrangement joins TRBV4-2 to TRBJ2-4; D is unclear. Germline V lookup: CDR1 LGHNA, CDR2 YNFKEQ. V was pared by 1 base and J by 5 bases, with 6 bases between. The length of the CDR3 is 13 residues. The CDR3 region is CASSQVSENIQYF. DNA for the CDR3: TGTGCCAGCAGCCAAGTTTCTGAAAACATTCAGTACTTC.

The chain carries TRBV11-3 and TRBJ2-2; the match to TRBD1 covers 7 bases. The CDR3 is made up of 17 amino acids. CDR1 and CDR2 (germline): SGHNT, YENEEA. V dropped 7 bases and J dropped 2; count of bases not matched to a gene: 13. The CDR3 loop is CASTDSGSGGNTGELFF. The CDR3 nucleotides read TGTGCCAGCACCGATTCGGGTTCAGGGGGAAACACCGGGGAGCTGTTTTTT.

The chain uses TRBV7-3 and TRBJ1-2, with D perhaps TRBD1 (5 bases). The CDR3 sequence is 15 residues long. V was pared by 5 bases and J by 7 bases, with 20 bases between. Germline CDR1 reads SGHTA; CDR2 reads FQGTGA. CDR3 bases: TGTGCCAGCAGCCCGCAGGGTCGGGGAGGAAGTGGCTACACCTTC. Amino acids: CASSPQGRGGSGYTF.

There are a few counts of this clone. The J gene is TRBJ1-2, the V gene TRBV4-3; possibly TRBD1 for D (5 bases). CDR3 size: 17 residues. The germline V and J ends were trimmed by 0 bases and 1 base, with 15 bases remaining between them. Germline-derived CDR1 and CDR2 are LGHNA and YSLEER. CDR3 protein: CASSQDRPGFLNYGYTF. Here the CDR3 DNA reads TGCGCCAGCAGCCAAGATCGCCCAGGGTTCCTTAACTATGGCTACACCTTC.

This sequence joins TRBV4-2 and TRBJ2-2, with TRBD1 as a possible D gene (5 bases). CDR1 LGHNA and CDR2 YNFKEQ come from the germline V gene. The CDR3 has 16 amino acids. The V and J ends lost 3 bases and 6 bases respectively, with 17 bases between them. This CDR3 reads CASSQANTRVAGELFF. The CDR3 DNA sequence: TGTGCCAGCAGCCAGGCAAACACCAGGGTCGCCGGGGAGCTGTTTTTT.

CDR3 nucleotides: TGTGCCAGCAGCACCCAGCGGGGGGGCACATACAATGAGCAGTTCTTC. This sequence encodes CASSTQRGGTYNEQFF. V and J are TRBV9 and TRBJ2-1, with TRBD2 matching over 10 bases. This CDR3 has 16 residues. J gave up 4 bases and V 4 bases, and 8 bases lay outside the gene matches. Germline values: CDR1 SGDLS, CDR2 YYNGEE. The full variable domain, with the rest looked up from reference TRBV9 and TRBJ2-1, is DSGVTQTPKHLITATGQRVTLRCSPRSGDLSVYWYQQSLDQGLQFLIQYYNGEERAKGNILERFSAQQFPDLHSELNLSSLELGDSALYFCASSTQRGGTYNEQFFGPGTRLTVL.

The rearrangement links TRBV4-2 to TRBJ1-2, with D maybe TRBD1 (5 bases). CDR1 and CDR2 (germline): LGHNA, YNFKEQ. V dropped 0 bases and J dropped 5 bases, with 16 bases sitting between them. This CDR3 comprises 16 residues. Written as DNA, the CDR3 is TGTGCCAGCAGCCAAGATCTTGACGGACACACATATGGCTACACCTTC. This sequence encodes CASSQDLDGHTYGYTF.